One sample yielded the 16 T cell receptor beta chains listed below, sequenced in a study of shared clonotypes between healthy human individuals. The assay was immunoSEQ multiplex PCR, and TCRdb's table has in-frame clones only and misses some. The sample lists some 580,000 clones; about 97% were seen once. Sequencing was performed on naive CD4+ T cells sorted from blood. The subset here: CD45RA+ positively selected. The receptors were sampled from a woman between 25 and 40 years old in good health.

The chain carries TRBV18 and TRBJ2-3; TRBD1 or TRBD2 may be the D gene (6 bases each). Trimming took off 0 bases at V and 0 bases at J, with 10 bases between the two ends. Germline CDR1 reads KGHSH; CDR2 reads LQKENI. This CDR3 has 16 residues. This CDR3 is CASSPPGGRSTDTQYF. The CDR3 nucleotides read TGTGCCAGCTCACCACCAGGGGGGAGAAGCACAGATACGCAGTATTTT.

CDR3 sequence reads: CASSFAGEGIDTQYF. The DNA of the CDR3 is TGTGCCAGCAGTTTTGCGGGAGAAGGGATAGATACGCAGTATTTT. The chain couples TRBV28 to TRBJ2-3, with 7 nucleotides matching TRBD2. Germline V gene data show CDR1 as MDHEN and CDR2 as SYDVKM. The CDR3 sequence is 15 residues long. Trimming at V came to 3 bases and at J to 5 bases, leaving 8 bases not matched to a gene.

This chain uses TRBV5-1 with TRBJ2-5; TRBD2 agrees at 13 bases. Per the germline V gene, CDR1 is SGHRS and CDR2 is YFSETQ. The CDR3 totals 15 residues. The V and J ends lost 6 bases and 3 bases, in that order; junction bases with no gene match: 5. The CDR3 protein is CASTFTSGREETQYF. In DNA form, the CDR3 reads TGCGCCAGCACCTTCACTAGCGGGAGGGAAGAGACCCAGTACTTC.

The CDR3 spells CSVERGEGGYGYTF. The DNA for the CDR3 is TGCAGCGTTGAAAGAGGGGAAGGAGGGTATGGCTACACCTTC. V usage is TRBV29-1 and J usage is TRBJ1-2; tentative D call: TRBD1 (5 bases). V was cut by 2 bases and J by 5 bases, with 15 bases left in between. This CDR3 is 14 amino acids long. Per germline, CDR1 SQVTM and CDR2 ANQGSEA.

The count of this clone is one. This chain uses TRBV7-8 with TRBJ2-1, with TRBD2 identical over 8 bases. Looked up from germline, CDR1 is SGHVS and CDR2 is FQNEAQ. With 5 bases clipped from V and 9 bases from J, the junction kept 9 bases outside the gene matches. CDR3 length: 14 residues. The chain's CDR3 is CASSPPPAGGEQFF. For the CDR3, the DNA is TGTGCCAGCAGCCCCCCCCCGGCGGGAGGTGAGCAGTTCTTC.

CDR3 sequence: CSVGTTGGGDTQYF. CDR3 nucleotides: TGCAGCGTTGGCACGACAGGGGGGGGTGATACGCAGTATTTT. The chain combines TRBV29-1 with TRBJ2-3; 9 bases align to TRBD1. The V gene end was trimmed by 4 bases and the J gene end by 6 bases; junction bases not matched to a gene: 8. Germline V gives CDR1 SQVTM, CDR2 ANQGSEA. The CDR3 has 14 amino acids.

The sample holds one count of this clone. V usage is TRBV29-1 and J usage is TRBJ2-5, with D possibly TRBD2 on 6 matching bases. The V end was cut by 4 bases, the J end by 2 bases, with 14 bases between. The CDR3 has 14 residues. Germline V gene lookup returns CDR1 SQVTM and CDR2 ANQGSEA. The CDR3 region is CSVGSRERQETQYF. CDR3 in DNA: TGCAGCGTTGGGTCTCGGGAGCGTCAAGAGACCCAGTACTTC.

The chain couples TRBV7-2 to TRBJ2-1; 7 bases match TRBD2. This CDR3 is 16 amino acids long. Per germline, CDR1 SGHTA and CDR2 FQGNSA. V lost 2 bases to trimming and J lost 0 bases; unmatched junction nucleotides: 4. The chain's CDR3 is CASSLSSGSSYNEQFF. The CDR3 region has the DNA TGTGCCAGCAGCTTATCTAGCGGTAGCTCCTACAATGAGCAGTTCTTC.

The chain couples TRBV4-1 to TRBJ2-5; maybe TRBD2 (6 bases). The CDR3 totals 16 residues. The V gene's germline CDR1 is MGHRA and CDR2 YSYEKL. Trimming took 4 bases from V and 4 from J, leaving 19 bases between them. The CDR3 sequence: CASSRSEGLGGETQYF. Here the CDR3 DNA reads TGCGCCAGCAGCCGCTCAGAGGGCTTGGGGGGAGAGACCCAGTACTTC.

This chain connects TRBV2 to TRBJ1-5; 12 bases are a match to TRBD1. In germline, CDR1 is SNHLY, CDR2 FYNNEI. This CDR3 region has 15 residues. V shed 8 bases and J 1 base; nucleotides not matched to a gene: 3. CDR3 loop: CASGGQGASNQPQHF. CDR3 DNA: TGTGCCAGCGGGGGACAGGGGGCAAGCAATCAGCCCCAGCATTTT.

The chain uses TRBV29-1 and TRBJ2-5; weak D call: TRBD2 (6 bases). The CDR3 sequence is 13 residues long. Trimming left V 3 bases short and J 3 bases short, with 11 bases between. CDR1 SQVTM and CDR2 ANQGSEA come from the germline V gene. The CDR3 protein is CSVDGGGEETQYF. The CDR3 coding sequence is TGCAGCGTTGACGGGGGTGGGGAAGAGACCCAGTACTTC.

This chain joins TRBV6-5 and TRBJ2-7; perhaps D is TRBD1 or TRBD2 (5 bases each). The length of the CDR3 is 12 residues. Germline V gene lookup returns CDR1 MNHEY and CDR2 SVGAGI. V was cut by 5 bases and J by 9 bases, with 14 bases left in between. For the CDR3, the DNA is TGTGCCAGCAGTGAACGGGGCTCAGGGCAGTACTTC. Amino acid sequence: CASSERGSGQYF.

The chain carries TRBV27 and TRBJ1-2; TRBD1 aligns across 9 bases. The CDR3 contains 13 residues. Germline lookup yields CDR1 MNHEY and CDR2 SMNVEV (reference sequence). J lost 10 bases, V lost 5 bases, and 8 bases had no gene match. The CDR3 reads CASSAWDRDYYTF. The CDR3 DNA reads TGTGCCAGCAGTGCTTGGGACAGGGATTACTACACCTTC.

V gene TRBV25-1 combines with J gene TRBJ1-1; D call uncertain. Germline loops: CDR1 MGHDK, CDR2 SYGVNS. The CDR3 has 14 residues. Trimming removed 1 base at V and 5 bases at J, with 11 bases between. CDR3: CASSEWRKGTEAFF. Written as DNA, the CDR3 is TGTGCCAGCAGTGAATGGCGGAAAGGGACTGAAGCTTTCTTT.

This clone showed up just a few times. The chain links TRBV28 to TRBJ2-2, with D unresolved. The CDR3 is 11 residues long. Trimming took off 5 bases at V and 9 bases at J, with 7 bases between the two ends. In germline, CDR1 is MDHEN, CDR2 SYDVKM. CDR3 in DNA: TGTGCCAGCAGTGGGTCACGGGAGCTGTTTTTT. Amino acid sequence: CASSGSRELFF.

The chain uses TRBV5-1 and TRBJ2-5; D might be TRBD2 (5 bases). The V gene lost 5 bases and the J gene lost 1 base, with 12 bases spanning the gap. The CDR3 consists of 14 residues. Per the germline V gene, CDR1 is SGHRS and CDR2 is YFSETQ. The CDR3 DNA reads TGCGCCAGCAGGGTCCAGCGGAGCCAAGAGACCCAGTACTTC. This translates into CASRVQRSQETQYF.